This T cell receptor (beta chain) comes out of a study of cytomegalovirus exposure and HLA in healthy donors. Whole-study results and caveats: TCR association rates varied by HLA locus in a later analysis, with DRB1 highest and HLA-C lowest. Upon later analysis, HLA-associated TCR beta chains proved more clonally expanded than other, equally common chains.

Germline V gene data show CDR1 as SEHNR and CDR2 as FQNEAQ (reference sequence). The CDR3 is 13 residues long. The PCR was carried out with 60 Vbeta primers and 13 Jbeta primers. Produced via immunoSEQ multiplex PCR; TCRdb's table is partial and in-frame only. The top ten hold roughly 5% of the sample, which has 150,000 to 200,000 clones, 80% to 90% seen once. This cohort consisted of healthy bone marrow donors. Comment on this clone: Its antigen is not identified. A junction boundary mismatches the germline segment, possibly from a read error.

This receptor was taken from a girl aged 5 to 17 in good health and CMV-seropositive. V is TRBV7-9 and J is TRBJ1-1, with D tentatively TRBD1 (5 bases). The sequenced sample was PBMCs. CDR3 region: CSSSFGANTEAFF. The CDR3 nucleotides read TGTTCCAGCAGCTTTGGGGCGAACACTGAAGCTTTCTTT.